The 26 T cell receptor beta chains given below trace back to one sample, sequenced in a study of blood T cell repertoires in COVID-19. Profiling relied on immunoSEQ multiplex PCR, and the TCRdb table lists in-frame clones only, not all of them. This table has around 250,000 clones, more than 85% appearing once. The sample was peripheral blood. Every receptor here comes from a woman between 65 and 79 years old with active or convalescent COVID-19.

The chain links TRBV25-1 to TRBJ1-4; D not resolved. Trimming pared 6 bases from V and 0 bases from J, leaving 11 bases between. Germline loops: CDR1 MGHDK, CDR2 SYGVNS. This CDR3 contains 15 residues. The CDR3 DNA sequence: TGTGCCAGCAGGCCCAATCGGGCAACTAATGAAAAACTGTTTTTT. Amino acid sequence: CASRPNRATNEKLFF.

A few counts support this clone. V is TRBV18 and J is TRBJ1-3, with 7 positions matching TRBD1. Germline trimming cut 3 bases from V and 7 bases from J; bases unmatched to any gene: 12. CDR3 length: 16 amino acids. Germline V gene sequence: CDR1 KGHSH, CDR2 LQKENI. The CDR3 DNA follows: TGTGCCAGCTCACCGCGGACAGGCCGTTTTGGGAACACCATATATTTT. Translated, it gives CASSPRTGRFGNTIYF.

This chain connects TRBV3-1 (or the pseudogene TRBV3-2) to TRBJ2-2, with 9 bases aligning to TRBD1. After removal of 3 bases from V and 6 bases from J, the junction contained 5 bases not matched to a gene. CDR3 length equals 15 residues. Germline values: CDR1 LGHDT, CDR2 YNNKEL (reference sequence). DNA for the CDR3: TGTGCCAGCAGCCATGTACAGGGGGCTGCCGGGGAGCTGTTTTTT. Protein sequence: CASSHVQGAAGELFF.

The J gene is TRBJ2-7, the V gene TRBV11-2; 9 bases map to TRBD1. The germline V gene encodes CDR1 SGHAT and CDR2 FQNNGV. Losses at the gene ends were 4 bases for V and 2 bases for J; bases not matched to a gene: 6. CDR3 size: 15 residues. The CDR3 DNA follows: TGTGCCAGCAGCTCTCACCGACAGGGGGCCTACGAGCAGTACTTC. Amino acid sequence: CASSSHRQGAYEQYF. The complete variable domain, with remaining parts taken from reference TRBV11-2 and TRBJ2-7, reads EAGVAQSPRYKIIEKRQSVAFWCNPISGHATLYWYQQILGQGPKLLIQFQNNGVVDDSQLPKDRFSAERLKGVDSTLKIQPAKLEDSAVYLCASSSHRQGAYEQYFGPGTRLTVT.

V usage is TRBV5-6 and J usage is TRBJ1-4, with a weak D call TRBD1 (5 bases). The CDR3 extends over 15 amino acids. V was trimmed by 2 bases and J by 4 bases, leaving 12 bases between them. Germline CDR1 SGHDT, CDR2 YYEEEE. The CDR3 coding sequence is TGTGCCAGCAGCTTAGTTTACCAGGGTAATGAAAAACTGTTTTTT. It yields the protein CASSLVYQGNEKLFF.

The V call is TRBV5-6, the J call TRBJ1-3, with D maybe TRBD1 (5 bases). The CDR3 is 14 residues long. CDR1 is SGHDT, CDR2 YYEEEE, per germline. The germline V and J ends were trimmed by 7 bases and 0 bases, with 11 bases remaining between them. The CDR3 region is CASRLRVSGNTIYF. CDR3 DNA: TGTGCCAGCCGTCTCAGGGTCTCTGGAAACACCATATATTTT.

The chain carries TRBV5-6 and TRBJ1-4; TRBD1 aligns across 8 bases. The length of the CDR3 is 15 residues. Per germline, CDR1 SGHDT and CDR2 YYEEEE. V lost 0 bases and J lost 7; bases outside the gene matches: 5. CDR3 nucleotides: TGTGCCAGCAGCTTGGGGGGGACAGGTCGTGAAAAACTGTTTTTT. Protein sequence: CASSLGGTGREKLFF.

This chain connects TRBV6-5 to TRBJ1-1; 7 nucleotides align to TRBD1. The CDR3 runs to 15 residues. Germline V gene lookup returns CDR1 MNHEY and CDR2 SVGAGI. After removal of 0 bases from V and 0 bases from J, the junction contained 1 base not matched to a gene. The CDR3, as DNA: TGTGCCAGCAGTTACTCTGGGACAGTGAACACTGAAGCTTTCTTT. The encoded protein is CASSYSGTVNTEAFF.

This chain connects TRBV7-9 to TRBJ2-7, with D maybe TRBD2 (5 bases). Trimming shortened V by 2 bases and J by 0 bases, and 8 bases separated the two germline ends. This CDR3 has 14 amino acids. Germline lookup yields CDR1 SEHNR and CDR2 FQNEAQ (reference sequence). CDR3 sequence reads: CASSLTGSSYEQYF. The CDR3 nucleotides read TGTGCCAGCAGCTTAACGGGATCCTCCTACGAGCAGTACTTC. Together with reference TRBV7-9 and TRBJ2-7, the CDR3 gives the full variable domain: DTGVSQNPRHKITKRGQNVTFRCDPISEHNRLYWYRQTLGQGPEFLTYFQNEAQLEKSRLLSDRFSAERPKGSFSTLEIQRTEQGDSAMYLCASSLTGSSYEQYFGPGTRLTVT.

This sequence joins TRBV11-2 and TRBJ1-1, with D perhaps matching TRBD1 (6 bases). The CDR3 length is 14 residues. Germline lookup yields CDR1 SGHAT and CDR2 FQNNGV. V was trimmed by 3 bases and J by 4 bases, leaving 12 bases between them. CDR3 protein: CASSFWGLGTEAFF. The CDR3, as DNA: TGTGCCAGCAGCTTCTGGGGGCTTGGCACTGAAGCTTTCTTT.

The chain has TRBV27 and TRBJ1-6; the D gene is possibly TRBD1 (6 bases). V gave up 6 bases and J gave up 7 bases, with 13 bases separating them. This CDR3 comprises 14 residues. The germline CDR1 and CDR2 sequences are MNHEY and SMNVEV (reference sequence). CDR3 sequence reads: CASRGRTENSPLHF. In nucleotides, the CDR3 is TGTGCCAGCAGGGGCCGGACAGAAAATTCACCCCTCCACTTT.

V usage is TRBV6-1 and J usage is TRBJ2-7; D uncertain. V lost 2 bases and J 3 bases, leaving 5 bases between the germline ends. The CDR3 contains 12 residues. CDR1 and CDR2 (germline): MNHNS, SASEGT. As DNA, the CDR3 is TGTGCCAGCAGTGAATCCTTCTACGAGCAGTACTTC. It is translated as CASSESFYEQYF.

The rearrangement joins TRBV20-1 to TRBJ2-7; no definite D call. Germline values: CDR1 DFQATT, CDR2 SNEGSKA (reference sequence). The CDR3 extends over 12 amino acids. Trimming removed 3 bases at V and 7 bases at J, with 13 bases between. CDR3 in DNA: TGCAGTGCTAGTGGTCTCCCTAGGGAGCAGTACTTC. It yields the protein CSASGLPREQYF.

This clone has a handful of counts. CDR3 DNA sequence: TGCGCCAGCAGGGAGACAGGATTAACTGAAAAACTGTTTTTT. This encodes CASRETGLTEKLFF. This rearrangement joins TRBV10-2 to TRBJ1-4, with D perhaps TRBD1 (6 bases). This CDR3 has 14 residues. CDR1 is WSHSY, CDR2 SAAADI, per germline. V lost 6 bases to trimming and J lost 7 bases, with 15 bases between them.

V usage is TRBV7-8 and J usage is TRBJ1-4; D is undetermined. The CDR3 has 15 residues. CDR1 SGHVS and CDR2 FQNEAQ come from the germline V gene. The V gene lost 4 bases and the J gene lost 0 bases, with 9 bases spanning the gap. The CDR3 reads CASSSGSATNEKLFF. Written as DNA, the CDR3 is TGTGCCAGCAGCTCAGGATCCGCAACTAATGAAAAACTGTTTTTT.

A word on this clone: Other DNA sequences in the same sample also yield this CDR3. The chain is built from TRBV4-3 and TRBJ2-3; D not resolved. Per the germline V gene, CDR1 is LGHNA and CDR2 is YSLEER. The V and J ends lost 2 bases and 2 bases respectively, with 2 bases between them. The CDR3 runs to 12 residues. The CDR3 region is CASSQYTDTQYF. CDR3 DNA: TGCGCCAGCAGCCAATACACAGATACGCAGTATTTT.

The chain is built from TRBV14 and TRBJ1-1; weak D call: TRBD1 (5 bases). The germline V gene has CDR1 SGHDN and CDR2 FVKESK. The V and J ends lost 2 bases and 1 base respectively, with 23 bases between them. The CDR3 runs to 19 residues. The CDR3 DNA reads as TGTGCCAGCAGCCAAAAATTCTGGCAGGGCGCTCTGCGGAACACTGAAGCTTTCTTT. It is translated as CASSQKFWQGALRNTEAFF.

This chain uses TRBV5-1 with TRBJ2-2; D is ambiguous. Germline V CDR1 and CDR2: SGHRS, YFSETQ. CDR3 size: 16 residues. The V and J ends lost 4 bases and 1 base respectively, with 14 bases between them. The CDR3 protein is CASSTRWQLNTGELFF. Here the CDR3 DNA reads TGCGCCAGCAGCACGCGGTGGCAATTGAACACCGGGGAGCTGTTTTTT.

CDR3 amino acids: CASSYILGSNEKLFF. CDR3 DNA: TGTGCCAGCAGTTACATTCTGGGCTCTAATGAAAAACTGTTTTTT. This sequence joins TRBV6-2 or TRBV6-3 and TRBJ1-4; D gene unclear. Germline V lookup: CDR1 MNHEY, CDR2 SVGEGT. V lost 2 bases and J 3 bases, leaving 10 bases between the germline ends. The CDR3 is made up of 15 amino acids.

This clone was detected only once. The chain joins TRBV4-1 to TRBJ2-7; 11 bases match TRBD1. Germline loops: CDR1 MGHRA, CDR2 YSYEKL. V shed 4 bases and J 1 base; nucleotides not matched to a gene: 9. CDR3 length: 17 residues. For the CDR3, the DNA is TGCGCCAGCAGCCCCGGACAGGGGGCCCTAATTTCCTACGAGCAGTACTTC. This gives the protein CASSPGQGALISYEQYF.

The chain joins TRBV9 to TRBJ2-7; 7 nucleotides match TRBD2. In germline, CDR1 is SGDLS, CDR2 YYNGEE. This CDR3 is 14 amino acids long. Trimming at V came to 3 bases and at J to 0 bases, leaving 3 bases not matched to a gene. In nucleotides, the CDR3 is TGTGCCAGCAGCGCGGGGGGAAGCTCCTACGAGCAGTACTTC. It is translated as CASSAGGSSYEQYF.

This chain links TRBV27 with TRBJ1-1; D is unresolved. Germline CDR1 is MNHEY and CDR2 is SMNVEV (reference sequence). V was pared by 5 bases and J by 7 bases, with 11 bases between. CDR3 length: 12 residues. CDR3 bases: TGTGCCAGCAGTCCCTCCGGGATTGAAGCTTTCTTT. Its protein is CASSPSGIEAFF.

In nucleotides, the CDR3 is TGTGCCAGCCGATCGACTCTACAGGGGGAGAAAGATACGCAGTATTTT. It specifies CASRSTLQGEKDTQYF. The chain recombines TRBV27 with TRBJ2-3; 8 positions match TRBD1. Germline V gene sequence: CDR1 MNHEY, CDR2 SMNVEV (reference sequence). The CDR3 runs to 16 residues. With V trimmed by 8 bases and J by 5 bases, 15 bases remained unmatched.

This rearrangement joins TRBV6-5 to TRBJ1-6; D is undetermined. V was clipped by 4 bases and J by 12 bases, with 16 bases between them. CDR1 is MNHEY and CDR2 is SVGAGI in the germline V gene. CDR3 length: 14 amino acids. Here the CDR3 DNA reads TGTGCCAGCAGTTGGTCGGGGTCTCAAGGACCCCTCCACTTT. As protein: CASSWSGSQGPLHF.

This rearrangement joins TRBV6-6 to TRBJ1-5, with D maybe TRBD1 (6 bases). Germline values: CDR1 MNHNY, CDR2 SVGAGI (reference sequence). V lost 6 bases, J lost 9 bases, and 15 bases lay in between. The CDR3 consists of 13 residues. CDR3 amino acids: CASRRQASRPQHF. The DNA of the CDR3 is TGTGCCAGCAGGAGACAGGCCTCCAGGCCCCAGCATTTT.

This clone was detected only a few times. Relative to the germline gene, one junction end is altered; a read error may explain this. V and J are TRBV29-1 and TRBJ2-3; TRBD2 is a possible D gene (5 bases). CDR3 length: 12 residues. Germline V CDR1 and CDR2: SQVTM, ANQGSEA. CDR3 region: CSAPGLTDTQYF. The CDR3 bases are TGTTCCGCCCCGGGGTTGACAGATACGCAGTATTTT.